The sequence of this TCR beta chain was determined in a study of regulatory T cells in long-lasting Graves disease. Across the study: Antithyroid drug use was under 3 months in newly diagnosed Graves' patients.

Study findings and constraints: Persistent-disease Graves' patients showed less TCR diversity than new cases.

Regarding time point: newly diagnosed GD, antithyroid drugs for less than 3 months. PBMC RNA was the source of the TCR library. Worth noting for this clonotype: The antigen is not known. The conserved phenylalanine or tryptophan is not found at the CDR3 terminus, so this likely reflects a read error.

The germline gives CDR1 SGHRS, CDR2 YFSETQ. Trimming stripped 3 bases from V and 3 bases from J, with 11 bases between. The CDR3 has 14 residues. Library construction for TCR beta used iRepertoire HTBI primers and Arm-PCR of CDR3 regions. TCRdb re-called the multiplex PCR reads through MiXCR, storing one row per CDR3 protein. The sample lists approximately 350,000 distinct CDR3 sequences, roughly a sixth occurring once. These records were also assigned to another study, of T cells in Graves' hyperthyroidism and ophthalmopathy. In that study: Thyroid ultrasound, orbital computed tomography, clinical symptoms, and serum thyroxine and TRAb underpinned diagnoses. RT-PCR in the first round (using the HTBI primer set) targeted the TCR CDR3.

The chain employs TRBV5-1 and TRBJ2-3, with D maybe TRBD1 (5 bases). This material consisted of peripheral blood mononuclear cells (PBMCs), taken at new diagnosis, from a patient treated with antithyroid drugs. The clonotype was recovered from a middle-aged man with Graves disease. In nucleotides, the CDR3 is TGCGCCAGCAGCTCCCCTCAGGGAACAGATACGCAGTATTCT. Its protein is CASSSPQGTDTQYS.